Each of the 22 T cell receptor beta chains below was sequenced from the same sample in a study. MiXCR, applied by TCRdb to the RT-PCR reads, yields one record per CDR3 protein. The sample has about 680,000 distinct CDR3 sequences; 11% to 15% are singletons. Sequenced sample: memory CD4+ T cells from blood. Source of these receptors: a female donor in good health, serving as a healthy control.

This clonotype was observed many times. The rearrangement joins TRBV20-1 to TRBJ2-6; D may be TRBD1 or TRBD2 (5 bases each). CDR1 and CDR2 from the germline V gene are DFQATT and SNEGSKA (reference sequence). The V and J ends lost 0 bases and 2 bases respectively, with 14 bases between them. The CDR3 totals 17 residues. The CDR3 loop is CSAREIEGWAGANVLTF. For the CDR3, the DNA is TGCAGTGCTAGAGAGATCGAGGGGTGGGCTGGGGCCAACGTCCTGACTTTC.

This clonotype was seen more than once but under ten times. The gene calls are TRBV12-3 or TRBV12-4 and TRBJ2-4, with 8 nucleotides matching TRBD1. Trimming took 5 bases from V and 8 from J; bases not matched to a gene: 2. CDR3 length: 12 amino acids. This CDR3 reads CASSLQGDIQYF. For the CDR3, the DNA is TGTGCCAGCAGTCTACAGGGGGACATTCAGTACTTC.

This clonotype was recorded many times. An end of the junction does not agree with germline; a read error may underlie this. The chain recombines TRBV5-1 with TRBJ2-1; tentative D call: TRBD2 (5 bases). CDR3 length: 11 amino acids. Germline-derived CDR1 and CDR2 are SGHRS and YFSETQ. This chain's CDR3 is CASSLGGEQFF. The DNA for the CDR3 is TGTGCCAGCAGTTTAGGAGGTGAGCAGTTCTTC.

To note about this clonotype: At one boundary the junction diverges from the germline segment, which might be a read error. This sequence joins TRBV6-1 and TRBJ1-2; D possibly corresponds to TRBD1 (5 bases). This CDR3 has 14 residues. Looked up from germline, CDR1 is MNHNS and CDR2 is SASEGT. CDR3 region: CASTEGTDVLGYTF. The CDR3 bases are TGTGCCAGCACTGAAGGGACGGACGTTTTGGGATACACCTTC.

This clonotype was counted at least ten times. The chain uses TRBV7-6 and TRBJ2-1; 7 bases agree with TRBD1. V was pared by 6 bases and J by 4 bases, with 9 bases of the junction left unmatched. Germline V gene data show CDR1 as SGHVS and CDR2 as FNYEAQ. The CDR3 has 15 amino acids. This CDR3 reads CASSFTGASYNEQFF. In nucleotides, the CDR3 is TGTGCCAGCAGTTTCACAGGGGCTAGTTACAATGAGCAGTTCTTC.

A few counts support this clonotype. The CDR3 coding sequence is TGTGCCACCAGTCGCACCGGGACTAGCGCGAGCGGGGAGCTGTTTTTT. Amino acid sequence: CATSRTGTSASGELFF. The V call is TRBV24-1, the J call TRBJ2-2; 10 bases are shared with TRBD2. Germline V gives CDR1 KGHDR, CDR2 SFDVKD. Trimming cost V 6 bases and J 7 bases; bases outside gene matches: 10. This CDR3 has 16 amino acids.

This chain connects TRBV6-5 to TRBJ2-6, with D unresolved. The CDR3 spans 16 residues. Germline lookup yields CDR1 MNHEY and CDR2 SVGAGI. Trimming took off 6 bases at V and 0 bases at J, with 12 bases between the two ends. The DNA of the CDR3 is TGTGCCAGCAGCCGGACCTTCAGCTCTGGGGCCAACGTCCTGACTTTC. Translated: CASSRTFSSGANVLTF.

This clonotype has ten or more counts. This chain links TRBV12-3 or TRBV12-4 with TRBJ2-3; 8 bases are a match to TRBD1. V trimming: 6 bases; J trimming: 0 bases; junction bases outside the gene matches: 8. This CDR3 contains 16 residues. CDR3 sequence: CASSLGQEISTDTQYF. The DNA for the CDR3 is TGTGCCAGCAGCCTGGGACAGGAGATTAGCACAGATACGCAGTATTTT.

This clonotype was seen a few times. The V gene is TRBV28, the J gene TRBJ1-2; D gene ambiguous. CDR3 length: 13 amino acids. V was trimmed by 7 bases and J by 4 bases, leaving 13 bases between them. Germline V gene sequence: CDR1 MDHEN, CDR2 SYDVKM. The CDR3 nucleotides read TGTGCCAGCACTAGCGGTGTGCGCTATGGCTACACCTTC. As protein: CASTSGVRYGYTF.

CDR3 sequence: CATSDLTGGGGYTF. The CDR3 bases are TGTGCCACCAGTGATTTGACAGGGGGAGGCGGCTACACCTTC. The rearrangement joins TRBV24-1 to TRBJ1-2; 8 nucleotides align to TRBD1. Germline CDR1 and CDR2: KGHDR and SFDVKD. V trimming: 0 bases; J trimming: 8 bases; junction bases outside the gene matches: 4. This CDR3 has 14 residues.

This clonotype was recorded a few times. The chain links TRBV30 to TRBJ1-3, with D possibly TRBD1 on 5 matching bases. Germline V gene data show CDR1 as GTSNPN and CDR2 as SVGIG (reference sequence). V was cut by 0 bases and J by 0 bases, with 12 bases left in between. The CDR3 runs to 16 residues. CDR3 sequence (DNA): TGTGCCTGGAGTGTACTAACGGGGGACTCTGGAAACACCATATATTTT. This sequence encodes CAWSVLTGDSGNTIYF.

The V and J genes are TRBV12-3 or TRBV12-4 and TRBJ2-1, with 11 bases identical to TRBD2. Losses at the gene ends were 7 bases for V and 3 bases for J; bases not matched to a gene: 2. This CDR3 has 14 amino acids. The CDR3 is CASTSGRIYNEQFF. The CDR3 DNA reads TGTGCCAGCACTAGCGGGAGGATCTACAATGAGCAGTTCTTC.

This clonotype has a count of ten or more. The genes are TRBV20-1 and TRBJ2-3; maybe TRBD2 (5 bases). V lost 4 bases, J lost 1 base, and 6 bases lay in between. The CDR3 has 12 amino acids. Germline CDR1 reads DFQATT; CDR2 reads SNEGSKA (reference sequence). CDR3 in DNA: TGCAGTGCTATCGGGGGCACAGATACGCAGTATTTT. This translates into CSAIGGTDTQYF.

The V call is TRBV5-1, the J call TRBJ2-7; TRBD2 might be the D (6 bases). The length of the CDR3 is 16 residues. The germline CDR1 and CDR2 sequences are SGHRS and YFSETQ. V lost 0 bases, J lost 0 bases, and 13 bases lay in between. CDR3 residues: CASSLESGGSSYEQYF. As DNA, the CDR3 is TGCGCCAGCAGCTTGGAGTCCGGAGGGAGCTCCTACGAGCAGTACTTC.

The chain is built from TRBV6-2 or TRBV6-3 and TRBJ2-1, with TRBD1 matching 9 bases. The CDR3 runs to 14 residues. The V and J ends lost 2 bases and 9 bases, in that order; junction bases with no gene match: 5. The germline V gene encodes CDR1 MNHEY and CDR2 SVGEGT. Here the CDR3 reads CASSYDRGFSEQFF. In DNA form, the CDR3 reads TGTGCCAGCAGTTACGACAGGGGGTTCAGTGAGCAGTTCTTC.

This clonotype has a handful of counts. CDR3 DNA sequence: TGTGCCAGCCGGGCGGTTCTAGGATACGAGCAGTACTTC. This translates into CASRAVLGYEQYF. The rearrangement uses TRBV7-2 and TRBJ2-7, with D unclear. This CDR3 contains 13 residues. The germline V and J ends were trimmed by 8 bases and 4 bases, with 15 bases remaining between them. Germline lookup yields CDR1 SGHTA and CDR2 FQGNSA.

The CDR3 loop is CASSLVNEKLFF. The CDR3 DNA is TGCGCCAGCAGCCTAGTTAATGAAAAACTGTTTTTT. V gene TRBV4-3 combines with J gene TRBJ1-4, with no clear D. Germline CDR1 and CDR2: LGHNA and YSLEER. This CDR3 region has 12 residues. V dropped 4 bases and J dropped 4 bases, with 4 bases sitting between them.

There are a few counts of this clonotype. This chain joins TRBV5-1 and TRBJ2-3; TRBD2 matches 7 bases. The length of the CDR3 is 17 residues. J was trimmed by 0 bases and V by 0 bases; bases with no gene match: 7. Germline loops: CDR1 SGHRS, CDR2 YFSETQ. Written as DNA, the CDR3 is TGCGCCAGCAGCTTGGGTAGGAGTAGCGGGAGCACAGATACGCAGTATTTT. It translates to CASSLGRSSGSTDTQYF.

CDR3 region: CASSLGLAGSHEQFF. CDR3 nucleotides: TGTGCCAGCAGCCTGGGACTAGCGGGAAGCCATGAGCAGTTCTTC. The V gene is TRBV14, the J gene TRBJ2-1, with 13 bases identical to TRBD2. Germline V CDR1 and CDR2: SGHDN, FVKESK. After removal of 4 bases from V and 8 bases from J, the junction contained 5 bases not matched to a gene. CDR3 length equals 15 residues.

This clonotype was found a few times. The chain recombines TRBV7-2 with TRBJ2-3; D ambiguous. Trimming stripped 5 bases from V and 5 bases from J, with 17 bases between. CDR1 and CDR2 from the germline V gene are SGHTA and FQGNSA. The CDR3 has 15 residues. The CDR3 here is CASSAAANPRDTQYF. CDR3 nucleotide sequence: TGTGCCAGCAGCGCCGCGGCTAATCCGAGAGATACGCAGTATTTT.

The chain is built from TRBV10-3 and TRBJ1-5, with TRBD1 matching 8 bases. V gave up 10 bases and J gave up 6 bases; unmatched junction bases: 11. This CDR3 spans 14 amino acids. Germline V gene sequence: CDR1 ENHRY, CDR2 SYGVKD. The CDR3 sequence: CARRQGMGSQPQHF. For the CDR3, the DNA is TGTGCCAGAAGACAGGGGATGGGTAGTCAGCCCCAGCATTTT.

This clonotype was seen a handful of times. This chain links TRBV7-2 with TRBJ2-5, with D possibly being TRBD1 (6 bases). Trimming cost V 4 bases and J 0 bases, with 9 bases left between them. The CDR3 has 14 residues. The germline gives CDR1 SGHTA, CDR2 FQGNSA. For the CDR3, the DNA is TGTGCCAGCAGCTCGGGACAACACCAAGAGACCCAGTACTTC. Residues: CASSSGQHQETQYF.